This TCR beta chain stems from a study of blood T cell repertoires in COVID-19. This clone was counted a single time. CDR1 MNHNS and CDR2 SASEGT come from the germline V gene. V lost 1 base, J lost 2 bases, and 3 bases stayed unmatched. The CDR3 covers 15 residues. Authors' methods: Amplification of reference gene primers provided the estimated nucleated cell counts. Clones were read by immunoSEQ multiplex PCR, and TCRdb kept only the in-frame ones, dropping some. That table gives V, J and clone size, and the DNA gave D and trimming. The table records 200,000 to 300,000 clones, 80% to 90% of them present only once.

The receptor comes from a man aged 30-40 years with active or convalescent COVID-19. What was sequenced was peripheral blood. The V call is TRBV6-1, the J call TRBJ2-7; 9 nucleotides align to TRBD2. CDR3 nucleotides: TGTGCCAGCAGTGAAGGTAGCGGGAGAACCTACGAGCAGTACTTC. As protein: CASSEGSGRTYEQYF.